Following are 31 T cell receptor beta chains from one sample sequenced in a study of T cells in tuberculosis. Profiled with immunoSEQ multiplex PCR; TCRdb holds only in-frame clones, not every one. Here the sample spans about 7,700 clones, over 90% being singletons. The sample consisted of PBMCs. The receptors originated from an adult with tuberculosis.

This clone was recorded only once. The V call is TRBV21-1, the J call TRBJ1-5. TRBV21-1 is noted as a pseudogene. The CDR3 sequence is 18 residues long. CDR3 amino acids: CASSIRGTLLGRNQPQHF. For the CDR3, the DNA is TGTGCCAGCAGCATACGCGGGACCCTCCTCGGGCGCAATCAGCCCCAGCATTTT.

The rearrangement joins TRBV30 to TRBJ2-4; 11 bases are shared with TRBD1. The CDR3 loop spans 13 amino acids. Per germline, CDR1 GTSNPN and CDR2 SVGIG (reference sequence). The V segment lost 0 bases and the J segment 12 bases; nucleotides outside the gene matches: 4. The CDR3 DNA sequence: TGTGCCTGGAGTGTATGGACAGGGGGCTCTCAGTACTTC. Amino acids: CAWSVWTGGSQYF.

V and J are TRBV5-1 and TRBJ1-2; 7 nucleotides match TRBD1. Germline V gene data show CDR1 as SGHRS and CDR2 as YFSETQ. The V gene end was trimmed by 2 bases and the J gene end by 5 bases; junction bases not matched to a gene: 9. This CDR3 has 15 amino acids. The CDR3 nucleotides are TGCGCCAGCAGCTTTGACAGGGCGCCTAGTTATGGCTACACCTTC. It codes for CASSFDRAPSYGYTF.

This clone was seen only once. V usage is TRBV20-1 and J usage is TRBJ2-1; the D gene is possibly TRBD2 (6 bases). This CDR3 contains 11 residues. V was cut by 5 bases and J by 8 bases, with 10 bases left in between. Germline-derived CDR1 and CDR2 are DFQATT and SNEGSKA (reference sequence). The CDR3 here is CSAATSHEQFF. The CDR3 DNA is TGCAGTGCTGCGACTAGTCATGAGCAGTTCTTC.

The chain has TRBV2 and TRBJ1-5; D gene uncertain. The V and J ends lost 4 bases and 9 bases respectively, with 19 bases between them. Germline CDR1 is SNHLY and CDR2 is FYNNEI. This CDR3 has 15 residues. For the CDR3, the DNA is TGTGCCAGCAGTGTCGCCCGGGAACAACCACCGCCCCAGCATTTT. Its translation is CASSVAREQPPPQHF.

The chain employs TRBV7-3 and TRBJ1-2, with 8 bases aligning to TRBD1. CDR1 is SGHTA, CDR2 FQGTGA, per germline. The CDR3 consists of 15 residues. V shed 1 base and J 4 bases; nucleotides not matched to a gene: 5. CDR3 amino acids: CASSLIAGGIYGYTF. As DNA, the CDR3 is TGTGCCAGCAGCTTAATAGCAGGGGGCATCTATGGCTACACCTTC. Together with reference TRBV7-3 and TRBJ1-2, the CDR3 gives the full variable domain: GAGVSQTPSNKVTEKGKYVELRCDPISGHTALYWYRQSLGQGPEFLIYFQGTGAADDSGLPNDRFFAVRPEGSVSTLKIQRTERGDSAVYLCASSLIAGGIYGYTFGSGTRLTVV.

The genes are TRBV6-5 and TRBJ2-5, with D unclear. The CDR3 has 13 amino acids. CDR1 and CDR2 (germline): MNHEY, SVGAGI. V was cut by 2 bases and J by 5 bases, with 9 bases left in between. CDR3 nucleotide sequence: TGTGCCAGCAGTTACCAACAGATGGAGACCCAGTACTTC. Residues: CASSYQQMETQYF.

The V call is TRBV7-9, the J call TRBJ2-2; no firm D call. Germline CDR1 and CDR2: SEHNR and FQNEAQ (reference sequence). The CDR3 has 16 amino acids. Trimming took 1 base from V and 3 from J, leaving 12 bases between them. The CDR3 reads CASSLVSLPDTGELFF. In DNA form, the CDR3 reads TGTGCCAGCAGCTTAGTAAGCCTGCCGGACACCGGGGAGCTGTTTTTT.

This chain connects TRBV5-4 to TRBJ2-2, with 8 bases that match TRBD1. The CDR3 has 16 residues. The V segment lost 0 bases and the J segment 2 bases; nucleotides outside the gene matches: 3. Looked up from germline, CDR1 is SGHNT and CDR2 is YYREEE (reference sequence). The CDR3 region is CASSLETGENTGELFF. The CDR3 nucleotides read TGTGCCAGCAGCTTGGAGACAGGGGAAAACACCGGGGAGCTGTTTTTT.

The chain carries TRBV30 and TRBJ2-3; 7 bases match TRBD2. CDR1 GTSNPN and CDR2 SVGIG come from the germline V gene (reference sequence). Trimming cost V 7 bases and J 0 bases; bases outside gene matches: 7. This CDR3 comprises 14 residues. The CDR3 loop is CAFLLAHSTDTQYF. CDR3 DNA: TGTGCCTTTTTACTAGCGCATAGCACAGATACGCAGTATTTT.

The chain recombines TRBV9 with TRBJ1-4, with D perhaps matching TRBD1 (5 bases). There are 12 residues in the CDR3. Trimming removed 0 bases at V and 8 bases at J, with 5 bases between. Per the germline V gene, CDR1 is SGDLS and CDR2 is YYNGEE. CDR3 in amino acids: CASSVAGEKLFF. CDR3 bases: TGTGCCAGCAGCGTAGCAGGGGAAAAACTGTTTTTT.

The chain recombines TRBV19 with TRBJ2-3, with D possibly TRBD1 on 6 matching bases. Trimming cost V 4 bases and J 4 bases, with 12 bases left between them. This CDR3 contains 14 residues. Per the germline V gene, CDR1 is LNHDA and CDR2 is SQIVND (reference sequence). The CDR3 loop is CASSRDMRPDTQYF. CDR3 nucleotides: TGTGCCAGTAGTAGGGACATGAGACCAGATACGCAGTATTTT.

CDR3 protein: CASSSLAGGMTRDTQYF. CDR3 nucleotide sequence: TGTGCCAGCAGTTCGCTAGCGGGAGGAATGACGAGAGATACGCAGTATTTT. J is TRBJ2-3 and V is TRBV28, with 11 bases lining up with TRBD2. V was pared by 4 bases and J by 5 bases, with 11 bases of the junction left unmatched. From germline, CDR1 is MDHEN and CDR2 SYDVKM. CDR3 length equals 17 residues.

This clone was observed once. The chain employs TRBV5-1 and TRBJ1-1; 7 bases map to TRBD1. V trimming: 4 bases; J trimming: 6 bases; junction bases outside the gene matches: 9. Germline V CDR1 and CDR2: SGHRS, YFSETQ. CDR3 length: 14 amino acids. CDR3 protein: CASSTQGMDAEAFF. Here the CDR3 DNA reads TGCGCCAGCAGCACACAGGGGATGGACGCTGAAGCTTTCTTT.

This sequence joins TRBV11-3 and TRBJ2-1; a possible D gene is TRBD2 (5 bases). This CDR3 is built from 13 residues. Germline V gives CDR1 SGHNT, CDR2 YENEEA. Trimming cost V 3 bases and J 5 bases, with 8 bases left between them. This CDR3 reads CASSLDGDNEQFF. DNA for the CDR3: TGTGCCAGCAGCTTGGACGGGGACAATGAGCAGTTCTTC.

CDR3 nucleotide sequence: TGTGCCATCAGTGAGTCTGGCGGGAACACTGAAGCTTTCTTT. Its protein is CAISESGGNTEAFF. This chain links TRBV10-3 with TRBJ1-1; D remains ambiguous. Per the germline V gene, CDR1 is ENHRY and CDR2 is SYGVKD. Trimming shortened V by 0 bases and J by 1 base, and 6 bases separated the two germline ends. The CDR3 is 14 residues long.

J is TRBJ1-3 and V is TRBV7-6; 7 bases are shared with TRBD1. This CDR3 spans 14 amino acids. After removal of 4 bases from V and 2 bases from J, the junction contained 2 bases not matched to a gene. Germline lookup yields CDR1 SGHVS and CDR2 FNYEAQ. The CDR3 sequence is CASSSQGTGNTIYF. CDR3 nucleotide sequence: TGTGCCAGCAGCTCACAGGGGACTGGAAACACCATATATTTT.

This chain's CDR3 is CASSFGGDTQYF. The CDR3 DNA sequence: TGTGCCAGCAGCTTCGGGGGAGATACGCAGTATTTT. The chain combines TRBV11-2 with TRBJ2-3, with D possibly being TRBD2 (6 bases). V lost 3 bases and J 5 bases, leaving 6 bases between the germline ends. The CDR3 length is 12 residues. CDR1 is SGHAT, CDR2 FQNNGV, per germline. Drawing the rest from reference TRBV11-2 and TRBJ2-3, the complete variable domain is EAGVAQSPRYKIIEKRQSVAFWCNPISGHATLYWYQQILGQGPKLLIQFQNNGVVDDSQLPKDRFSAERLKGVDSTLKIQPAKLEDSAVYLCASSFGGDTQYFGPGTRLTVL.

The chain recombines TRBV9 with TRBJ1-4; D is undetermined. This CDR3 is 16 amino acids long. Trimming took off 1 base at V and 8 bases at J, with 18 bases between the two ends. Germline assignment: CDR1 SGDLS and CDR2 YYNGEE. The CDR3 protein is CASSVSRGAVGEKLFF. CDR3 DNA sequence: TGTGCCAGCAGCGTAAGTCGGGGAGCGGTTGGGGAAAAACTGTTTTTT.

V gene TRBV27 combines with J gene TRBJ2-4; D gene unclear. Trimming took 4 bases from V and 1 from J, leaving 5 bases between them. CDR1 MNHEY and CDR2 SMNVEV come from the germline V gene (reference sequence). The CDR3 is 13 residues long. The CDR3 spells CASSSVAKNIQYF. CDR3 in DNA: TGTGCCAGCAGTTCAGTCGCCAAAAACATTCAGTACTTC.

This chain connects TRBV11-2 to TRBJ1-1; 7 positions match TRBD1. In germline, CDR1 is SGHAT, CDR2 FQNNGV. V was clipped by 3 bases and J by 5 bases; unmatched bases: 18. The CDR3 sequence is 18 residues long. For the CDR3, the DNA is TGTGCCAGCAGCTTGTTGCCGACAGGGCTAGGGGTGATAACTGAAGCTTTCTTT. Its translation is CASSLLPTGLGVITEAFF. Looking up the rest from reference TRBV11-2 and TRBJ1-1 gives the full variable domain: EAGVAQSPRYKIIEKRQSVAFWCNPISGHATLYWYQQILGQGPKLLIQFQNNGVVDDSQLPKDRFSAERLKGVDSTLKIQPAKLEDSAVYLCASSLLPTGLGVITEAFFGQGTRLTVV.

The genes are TRBV10-2 and TRBJ2-7; TRBD1 is a possible D gene (5 bases). The CDR3 sequence is 11 residues long. The V end lost 9 bases, the J end lost 7 bases, and 13 bases lay between the germline ends. CDR1 and CDR2 (germline): WSHSY, SAAADI. CDR3 sequence reads: CASQTQGEQYF. The CDR3 bases are TGCGCCAGTCAAACGCAGGGTGAGCAGTACTTC.

The genes are TRBV7-9 and TRBJ2-3, with TRBD2 matching 8 bases. CDR3 length: 14 amino acids. Germline trimming cut 3 bases from V and 4 bases from J; bases unmatched to any gene: 3. Germline V gives CDR1 SEHNR, CDR2 FQNEAQ (reference sequence). The CDR3, as DNA: TGTGCCAGCAGCTTTAAGCGGGAGCCAGATACGCAGTATTTT. The encoded protein is CASSFKREPDTQYF.

The chain recombines TRBV19 with TRBJ1-1; D ambiguous. Between the trimmed V and J ends, which lost 1 base and 7 bases, there was a span of 7 bases. Germline loops: CDR1 LNHDA, CDR2 SQIVND (reference sequence). This CDR3 region has 12 residues. CDR3 in DNA: TGTGCCAGTAGTATAGGAGGCGGTGAAGCTTTCTTT. It specifies CASSIGGGEAFF. The variable domain in full, with the rest retrieved from reference TRBV19 and TRBJ1-1, is DGGITQSPKYLFRKEGQNVTLSCEQNLNHDAMYWYRQDPGQGLRLIYYSQIVNDFQKGDIAEGYSVSREKKESFPLTVTSAQKNPTAFYLCASSIGGGEAFFGQGTRLTVV.

This clone came up a few times. The V call is TRBV2, the J call TRBJ1-6; tentative D call: TRBD1 (6 bases). The CDR3 sequence is 13 residues long. Trimming removed 4 bases from V and 10 bases from J, with 11 bases in between. Germline-derived CDR1 and CDR2 are SNHLY and FYNNEI. The DNA of the CDR3 is TGTGCCAGCAGTGGCAGGGGTGACTCACCCCTCCACTTT. Its protein product is CASSGRGDSPLHF.

The CDR3 DNA follows: TGTGCCAGTAGTACAGACAGGGTAAGGGGAGAGACCCAGTACTTC. It translates to CASSTDRVRGETQYF. This chain connects TRBV19 to TRBJ2-5; 7 positions match TRBD1. J was trimmed by 4 bases and V by 4 bases; bases with no gene match: 9. Germline V gene lookup returns CDR1 LNHDA and CDR2 SQIVND (reference sequence). The CDR3 loop spans 15 amino acids.

The chain recombines TRBV5-5 with TRBJ2-7; 7 bases are shared with TRBD1. The ends lost 6 bases at V and 3 bases at J; junction bases unmatched: 9. There are 14 residues in the CDR3. Germline CDR1 and CDR2: SGHKS and YYEKEE (reference sequence). The CDR3 region has the DNA TGTGCCAGCACCATCTTCGACAGGGACTACGAGCAGTACTTC. This translates into CASTIFDRDYEQYF.

This clone was seen only once. V and J are TRBV30 and TRBJ2-4; tentative D call: TRBD1 (7 bases). The germline V gene encodes CDR1 GTSNPN and CDR2 SVGIG (reference sequence). Trimming removed 3 bases at V and 6 bases at J, with 18 bases between. This CDR3 is built from 15 residues. The CDR3 loop is CAWSQDHQGGNIQYF. CDR3 bases: TGTGCCTGGAGCCAAGACCACCAGGGGGGAAACATTCAGTACTTC.

A single count supports this clone. The chain recombines TRBV5-1 with TRBJ2-1; 10 nucleotides agree with TRBD1. The CDR3 is 19 residues long. Trimming removed 2 bases from V and 4 bases from J; junction bases left unmatched: 15. Germline CDR1 is SGHRS and CDR2 is YFSETQ. The DNA for the CDR3 is TGCGCCAGCAGCTTCCCGGCCTCGTCAGGGACAGGGGAGTACAATGAGCAGTTCTTC. Encoded protein: CASSFPASSGTGEYNEQFF.

V usage is TRBV5-6 and J usage is TRBJ2-7; TRBD1 matches at 7 bases. Germline assignment: CDR1 SGHDT and CDR2 YYEEEE. Losses at the gene ends were 2 bases for V and 7 bases for J; bases not matched to a gene: 3. CDR3 size: 12 residues. In DNA, the CDR3 is TGTGCCAGCAGCTTCCTACAGGGGGAGCAGTACTTC. It specifies CASSFLQGEQYF.

The CDR3 region has the DNA TGTGCCTGGAAGGGGGACAGGGTCTCCTATAATTCACCCCTCCACTTT. It is translated as CAWKGDRVSYNSPLHF. This chain joins TRBV30 and TRBJ1-6, with 9 bases that match TRBD1. The CDR3 has 16 amino acids. Germline V gene sequence: CDR1 GTSNPN, CDR2 SVGIG (reference sequence). The J segment lost 0 bases and the V segment lost 4 bases, leaving 4 bases of the junction unmatched.